The clone carrying this T cell receptor beta chain showed up many times. Its antigen is currently unknown. Time point: persistent/refractory GD, antithyroid drugs over 5 years with positive TRAb. RNA from PBMCs was the source of the TCR library. This record comes from a study of regulatory T cells in long-lasting Graves disease. General study results and limits: Favored gene segments in persistent disease were TRBV28, TRBJ1-2 and TRBJ2-5. Rather than thyroid tissue, only peripheral blood underwent study. Public clonotype sharing was higher in persistent than newly diagnosed patients.

For TCR beta, libraries came from iRepertoire HTBI primers and Arm-PCR of CDR3 regions. TCRdb recomputed calls from the multiplex PCR reads with MiXCR, one row per CDR3 protein. Of some 450,000 distinct CDR3 sequences in the sample, roughly a quarter were seen once. The CDR3 consists of 13 residues. Looked up from germline, CDR1 is MNHEY and CDR2 is SMNVEV (reference sequence). The V and J ends lost 4 bases and 7 bases respectively, with 13 bases between them. This receptor was obtained from a female donor with Graves disease. J is TRBJ2-5 and V is TRBV27, with D unresolved. The source material was peripheral blood mononuclear cells (PBMCs), sampled when the disease was refractory, from a patient treated with antithyroid drugs. CDR3 in DNA: TGTGCCAGCAGTTCGGCATCACCGGGGACCCAGTACTTC. This encodes CASSSASPGTQYF.